The next 3 T cell receptor beta chains were all read from a single sample in a study of shared clonotypes between healthy human individuals. Sequencing was performed with immunoSEQ multiplex PCR; in TCRdb, only in-frame clones are kept and a portion is missing. The sample lists approximately 620,000 clones, about 96% occurring once. Sequenced input: naive CD4+ T cells sorted from blood. This sample's subset: CD45RA+ positively selected. The receptor source for this set is a woman younger than 45 in good health.

This chain uses TRBV28 with TRBJ1-1; no clear D. The CDR3 is 14 residues long. The germline CDR1 and CDR2 sequences are MDHEN and SYDVKM. Trimming took off 8 bases at V and 0 bases at J, with 13 bases between the two ends. CDR3 nucleotides: TGTGCCAGCGGGCGTCCATCTATGAACACTGAAGCTTTCTTT. Translating gives CASGRPSMNTEAFF.

In this sample, this clone turned up once. Other DNA sequences within the sample encode an identical CDR3. The chain combines TRBV5-4 with TRBJ2-1, with 8 bases lining up with TRBD2. The V segment lost 1 base and the J segment 0 bases; nucleotides outside the gene matches: 0. The length of the CDR3 is 15 residues. Germline V gives CDR1 SGHNT, CDR2 YYREEE (reference sequence). In DNA form, the CDR3 reads TGTGCCAGCAGCTTGACTAGCGGCTCCTACAATGAGCAGTTCTTC. It translates to CASSLTSGSYNEQFF.

The chain couples TRBV4-1 to TRBJ2-1; 7 bases map to TRBD1. The CDR3 length is 15 residues. V dropped 6 bases and J dropped 8; count of bases not matched to a gene: 13. Germline V CDR1 and CDR2: MGHRA, YSYEKL. This CDR3 is CASRIPGGNRDEQFF. In nucleotides, the CDR3 is TGCGCCAGCAGAATCCCAGGGGGTAATCGCGATGAGCAGTTCTTC.